This is a list of T cell receptor beta chains from one sample in a study of blood T cell repertoires in COVID-19. Repertoires were generated with immunoSEQ multiplex PCR, while TCRdb's copy carries only in-frame clones and drops some. This table has 200,000 to 300,000 clones, approximately 85% appearing once. The sequenced sample consisted of peripheral blood. These receptors all come from a woman aged 60-75 years with active or convalescent COVID-19. Both conserved end residues are trimmed from each CDR3. A D gene is named only where the DNA matches it firmly.

V gene,J gene,D gene,CDR3 protein
TRBV7-9,TRBJ1-5,TRBD1,ASSPGRGQSNQPQH
TRBV7-6,TRBJ1-2,TRBD1,ASSRGTGGGYGYT
TRBV7-3,TRBJ1-1,TRBD1,ARFEDRGLIPEAF
TRBV6-5,TRBJ2-5,NA,ASSYVQGIWQY
TRBV5-1,TRBJ1-6,TRBD1,ASTGQLGNSPLH
TRBV30,TRBJ1-4,NA,AGGWGLTNEKLF
TRBV5-1,TRBJ2-3,NA,ASSPTGSGDTQY
TRBV25-1,TRBJ1-1,NA,ASSHRTDWGGMNTEAF
TRBV6-6,TRBJ1-4,TRBD1,ASSRQGANEKLF
TRBV19,TRBJ2-3,TRBD2,ASSTGLAGVGFKEY
TRBV6-5,TRBJ2-2,TRBD1,ASRGRGRTGELF
TRBV10-2,TRBJ2-2,NA,ASSEGTITGELF
TRBV5-4,TRBJ2-3,TRBD1,ASSPRGQAYTDTQY
TRBV6-6,TRBJ1-1,NA,ASSQIGNTEAF
TRBV10-2,TRBJ2-3,TRBD2,ASSEGVAGARDTQY
TRBV6-1,TRBJ2-2,NA,ASSDPRETGELF
TRBV7-6,TRBJ2-3,TRBD1,ASTRGGRTGTDTQY
TRBV9,TRBJ1-4,TRBD1,ASSATDRGPEKLF
TRBV20-1,TRBJ2-1,NA,SAGLYNEQF
TRBV7-2,TRBJ2-7,TRBD1,ASSRDRADYEQY
TRBV2,TRBJ1-2,NA,ASNLNSYGYT
TRBV7-9,TRBJ2-3,NA,ASSRNLDRAGGQY
TRBV10-2,TRBJ1-1,NA,ASSAAGANTEAF
TRBV10-3,TRBJ1-6,TRBD1,AISRDSGNSPLH
TRBV7-8,TRBJ2-1,NA,ASSTAGNEQF
TRBV7-3,TRBJ2-7,TRBD1,ASSPGQGPYEQY
TRBV2,TRBJ1-2,TRBD1,ASSREGTGTHGYT
TRBV7-9,TRBJ1-1,NA,ASSPNRAEEAF
TRBV27,TRBJ2-1,NA,ASKTGGGVEQF
TRBV6-5,TRBJ1-4,NA,ASRTGPYEKLF
TRBV12-3/TRBV12-4,TRBJ2-4,NA,ASSLGGPGIQY
TRBV7-9,TRBJ1-6,TRBD1,ASSLAGGQNSPLH
TRBV4-1,TRBJ1-2,NA,ASRPDSKNGYT
TRBV19,TRBJ1-2,NA,ASSIDREGNYGYT
TRBV7-3,TRBJ2-3,NA,ASSLMSLSTDTQY
TRBV6-5,TRBJ1-2,TRBD1,ASTDRGWNYGYT
TRBV6-5,TRBJ1-5,NA,ASSYSRGTNQPQH
TRBV10-3,TRBJ1-2,NA,AIQGMEDGYT
TRBV7-9,TRBJ1-3,NA,ASSLGGQAGNTIY
TRBV19,TRBJ1-1,NA,ASSLGGRLDTEAF
TRBV12-3/TRBV12-4,TRBJ1-1,NA,ASRLTANTEAF
TRBV7-2,TRBJ2-1,TRBD2,ASSFGGGVYNEQF
TRBV4-1,TRBJ1-1,NA,ASSQASGYGGGETEAF
TRBV5-8,TRBJ2-2,NA,ASSLGHSTGELF
TRBV7-9,TRBJ1-2,NA,ASSLGGPLGFYGYT
TRBV4-1,TRBJ2-2,NA,ASSTRLVEAGELF
TRBV7-8,TRBJ1-5,NA,ASSLAPGVRYSNQPQH
TRBV6-1,TRBJ2-7,NA,ASSERRQVNYEQY
TRBV18,TRBJ1-3,NA,ASRPDRISGNTIY
TRBV2,TRBJ1-6,TRBD1,ASGRTDRRNSPLH
TRBV10-3,TRBJ2-1,NA,AISWEATVNEQF
TRBV18,TRBJ1-1,NA,ASFEMGGQYTEAF
TRBV5-1,TRBJ2-1,NA,ASSVGGPSDEQF